Here is one T cell receptor beta chain with its context. This record belongs to a study of blood T cell repertoires in COVID-19. In the study overall: Some COVID-19 samples were acute and others convalescent; all came from the United States, Italy and Spain.

Method: immunoSEQ multiplex PCR; TCRdb's copy keeps in-frame clones and lacks some. The table lists tens of thousands of clones, roughly 79% of them singletons. With 3 bases clipped from V and 6 bases from J, the junction kept 7 bases outside the gene matches. This CDR3 contains 14 residues. Germline V gene sequence: CDR1 MDHEN, CDR2 SYDVKM. The sample was peripheral blood. This sequence originates from a man in his fifties with COVID-19, enrolled during active disease. The chain combines TRBV28 with TRBJ1-2; TRBD1 matches at 7 bases. The CDR3 DNA reads TGTGCCAGCAGTTTCTTTGACAGGGTTAATGGCTACACCTTC. It specifies CASSFFDRVNGYTF.